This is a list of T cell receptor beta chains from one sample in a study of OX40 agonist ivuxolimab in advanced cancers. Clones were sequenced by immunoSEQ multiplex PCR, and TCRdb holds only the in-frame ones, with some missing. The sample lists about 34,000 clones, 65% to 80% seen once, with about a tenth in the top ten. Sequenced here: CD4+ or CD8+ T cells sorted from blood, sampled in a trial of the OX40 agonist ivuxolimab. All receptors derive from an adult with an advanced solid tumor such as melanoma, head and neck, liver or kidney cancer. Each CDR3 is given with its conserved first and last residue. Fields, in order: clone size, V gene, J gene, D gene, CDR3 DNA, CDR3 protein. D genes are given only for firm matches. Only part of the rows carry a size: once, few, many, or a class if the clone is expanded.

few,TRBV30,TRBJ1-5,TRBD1,TGTGCCTGGCAGACAGGGGGAGGTCAGCCCCAGCATTTT,CAWQTGGGQPQHF
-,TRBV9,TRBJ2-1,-,TGTGCCAGCAGCGTCGACTACCTGACCGAGCAGTTCTTC,CASSVDYLTEQFF
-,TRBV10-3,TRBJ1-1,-,TGTGCCATCAGTGAAACGGACGGCTTGAACACTGAAGCTTTCTTT,CAISETDGLNTEAFF
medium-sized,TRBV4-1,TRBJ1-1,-,TGCGCCAGCAGCCAAGAGGGAAGGGGATGGACTGAAGCTTTCTTT,CASSQEGRGWTEAFF
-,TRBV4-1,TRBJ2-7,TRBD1,TGCGCCAGCAGCCTGTCCGGGACAGGGGAAAACGAGCAGTACTTC,CASSLSGTGENEQYF
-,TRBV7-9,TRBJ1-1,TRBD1,TGTGCCAGCAGCTCCCCCGGGACAGGGGAGGCTTTCTTT,CASSSPGTGEAFF
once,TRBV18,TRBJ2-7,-,TGTGCCAGCTCACCAATGTTGGCAGAAACAAAGTACGAGCAGTACTTC,CASSPMLAETKYEQYF
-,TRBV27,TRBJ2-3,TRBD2,TGTGCCAGCAGTGTTACAACGGGACTAGCGGGTCATACGCAGTATTTT,CASSVTTGLAGHTQYF
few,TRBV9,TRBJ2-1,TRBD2,TGTGCCAGCAGCGTATTACCGGGACTAGTATTGGAGCAGTTCTTC,CASSVLPGLVLEQFF
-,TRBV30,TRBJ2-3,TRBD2,TGTGCCTGGAGGGCGCCTTTGGCGGGGGGCGAAGATACGCAGTATTTT,CAWRAPLAGGEDTQYF
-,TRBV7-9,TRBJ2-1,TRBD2,TGTGCCAGCAGCCACTCGGGACTAGCGGGGGAGGGCTACAATGAGCAGTTCTTC,CASSHSGLAGEGYNEQFF
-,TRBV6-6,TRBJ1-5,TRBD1,TGTGCCAGCTCCGGGACAGGGGTCAATCAGCCCCAGCATTTT,CASSGTGVNQPQHF
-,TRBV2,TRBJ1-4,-,TGTGCCAGCAGTGAACAGCACTCAACTAATGAAAAACTGTTTTTT,CASSEQHSTNEKLFF
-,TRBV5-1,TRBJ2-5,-,TGCGCCAGCAGCCAAAGGAGAGCCAGCGATAAACAAGAGACCCAGTACTTC,CASSQRRASDKQETQYF
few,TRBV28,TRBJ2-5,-,TGTGCCAGCAGCACTCCTCTTTTAAGCTCGGGCGTAGAGGGTCAAGAGACCCAGTACTTC,CASSTPLLSSGVEGQETQYF
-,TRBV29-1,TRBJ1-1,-,TGCAGCGTTGAAGATGTGAGGTACACTGAAGCTTTCTTT,CSVEDVRYTEAFF
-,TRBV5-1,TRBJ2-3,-,TGCGCCAGCAGAGGAAGGACCCTCGACACAGATACGCAGTATTTT,CASRGRTLDTDTQYF
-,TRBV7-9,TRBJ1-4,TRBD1,TGTGCCAGCAGCTCTGCAGGGGGTTCAACTAATGAAAAACTGTTTTTT,CASSSAGGSTNEKLFF
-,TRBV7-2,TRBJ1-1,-,TGTGCCAGCAGCATGGGGACTGAAGCTTTCTTT,CASSMGTEAFF
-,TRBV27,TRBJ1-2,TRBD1,TGTGCCAGCAGTCCTGGGACAGGGGCCCGTGGCTACACCTTC,CASSPGTGARGYTF
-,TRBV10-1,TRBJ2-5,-,TGCGCCAGCAGTGCTCGGAGTAAAGAAGAGACCCAGTACTTC,CASSARSKEETQYF
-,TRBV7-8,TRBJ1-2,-,TGTGCCAGCAGCTCTTGGAGGGCGTCGACAGCTAGCTATGGCTACACCTTC,CASSSWRASTASYGYTF
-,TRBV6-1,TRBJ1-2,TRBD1,TGTGCCAGCAGTTCCGGGACAGGTGGCTACACCTTC,CASSSGTGGYTF
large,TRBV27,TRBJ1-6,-,TGTGCCAGCAGTTACGGGGTCGGACAATATAATTCACCCCTCCACTTT,CASSYGVGQYNSPLHF
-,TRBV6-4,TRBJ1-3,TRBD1,TGTGCCAGCAAAGTCGGGACAGGCTCTGGAAACACCATATATTTT,CASKVGTGSGNTIYF
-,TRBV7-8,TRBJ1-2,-,TGTGCCAGCAGCCAAGGAGGGGAAGGCTACACCTTC,CASSQGGEGYTF
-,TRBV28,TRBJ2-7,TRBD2,TGTGCCAGCAGTTCAGCGGGAGGGGGATGGCCCTACGAGCAGTACTTC,CASSSAGGGWPYEQYF
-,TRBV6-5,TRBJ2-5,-,TGTGCCAGCTCAAGGACAGTTTCGTACCAAGAGACCCAGTACTTC,CASSRTVSYQETQYF
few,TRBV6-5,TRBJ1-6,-,TGTGCCAGCAGTTATGCTGTTTATAATTCACCCCTCCACTTT,CASSYAVYNSPLHF
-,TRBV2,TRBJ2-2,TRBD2,TGTGCCAGCAAACTAGCGGGGGGCCAGGTCGGGGAGCTGTTTTTT,CASKLAGGQVGELFF
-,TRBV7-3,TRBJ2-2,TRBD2,TGTGCCAGCACCCGGACTAGCAACACCGGGGAGCTGTTTTTT,CASTRTSNTGELFF
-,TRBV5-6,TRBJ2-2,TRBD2,TGTGCCAGCAGCTTGGTACTAGCGGGGGACACCGGGGAGCTGTTTTTT,CASSLVLAGDTGELFF
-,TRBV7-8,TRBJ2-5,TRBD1,TGTGCCAGCAGCTTAGACCCCCCGGACAGGCACCAAGAGACCCAGTACTTC,CASSLDPPDRHQETQYF